These T cell receptor beta chains were read from a single sample in a study of post-analysis software for immune sequencing data. TCRdb processed the PCR reads anew with MiXCR; each CDR3 protein has one entry. The table lists about 380,000 distinct CDR3 sequences, around 37% of them singletons, with around 15% in the top ten. Sequencing was done on a sample of blood. Receptors were obtained from a girl between 10 and 17 years old with multiple sclerosis. The CDR3 runs from the conserved cysteine through the conserved F or W. The D gene is left open where the match is weak. The size entry is marked missing in some rows and otherwise reads once, few, many or a size class.

CDR3 length	clone size	D gene	V gene	J gene	CDR3 DNA	CDR3 protein
15	.	.	TRBV15	TRBJ2-3	TGTGCCACCAGCAGAGGAGCCAGGAACACAGATACGCAGTATTTT	CATSRGARNTDTQYF
14	.	TRBD1	TRBV5-5	TRBJ1-2	TGTGCCAGCAGCCTTGACAGGGATCTGTATGGCTACACCTTC	CASSLDRDLYGYTF
15	once	.	TRBV7-9	TRBJ2-7	TGTGCCAGCAGCCCTACGGAGGGTCTGAAGAGCGAGCAGTACTTC	CASSPTEGLKSEQYF
13	.	TRBD2	TRBV27	TRBJ2-7	TGTGCCAGCAGACAGCGGGGGGGAGGCGAGCAGTACTTC	CASRQRGGGEQYF
16	.	.	TRBV7-3	TRBJ2-3	TGTGCCAGCAGCTTAACAGGGCCAGCCCAGGGAGATACGCAGTATTTT	CASSLTGPAQGDTQYF
16	few	.	TRBV5-1	TRBJ2-1	TGCGCCAGCAGCCCCATCGAGGGGGTTAACTACAATGAGCAGTTCTTC	CASSPIEGVNYNEQFF
14	few	TRBD1	TRBV20-1	TRBJ1-4	TGCAGTGCTAGAGGGACAGGGAGGAGTGAAAAACTGTTTTTT	CSARGTGRSEKLFF
15	.	.	TRBV7-2	TRBJ1-6	TGTGCCAGCAGCCTCACCGGGACGGCTGGCCAGCCCCTCCACTTT	CASSLTGTAGQPLHF
13	few	TRBD1	TRBV6-5	TRBJ2-7	TGTGCCAGCAGGCGGGACAGGGGCTACGAGCAGTACTTC	CASRRDRGYEQYF
11	.	.	TRBV20-1	TRBJ1-2	TGCAGTGCTCAGAACAGCTATGGCTGCACCTTC	CSAQNSYGCTF
12	many	TRBD1	TRBV20-1	TRBJ1-2	TGCAGTGCTAAGGACAGGGGCTATGGCTACACCTTC	CSAKDRGYGYTF
17	.	TRBD1	TRBV3-1	TRBJ1-5	TGTGCCAGCAGCCTCGGGACAGGCTCTTTTAGCAATCAGCCCCAGCATTTT	CASSLGTGSFSNQPQHF
14	.	.	TRBV10-3	TRBJ2-3	TGTGCCATCAGTGAGTCGAGACAGACAGATACGCAGTATTTT	CAISESRQTDTQYF
13	many	.	TRBV7-3	TRBJ2-3	TGTGCCAGCAGCCAGGGGTACACAGATACGCAGTATTTT	CASSQGYTDTQYF
14	.	.	TRBV7-9	TRBJ1-5	TGTGCCAGCAGCTATACGAATACCGATCAGCCCCAGCATTTT	CASSYTNTDQPQHF
13	few	.	TRBV20-1	TRBJ2-7	TGCAGTGCTACAAGGCGTCTGGAGAAGGTGAGGTACTTC	CSATRRLEKVRYF
17	.	TRBD2	TRBV14	TRBJ2-1	TGTGCCAGCAGCCACCCTCTGGGAGCGGGGGGGCGAAATGAGCAGTTCTTC	CASSHPLGAGGRNEQFF
14	few	.	TRBV11-2	TRBJ2-1	TGTGCCAGCAGCTTAGGACCTATGTACGATGAGCAGTTCTTC	CASSLGPMYDEQFF
16	.	.	TRBV11-2	TRBJ1-6	TGTGCCAGCAGCTTGGCCTGGCCCCCGGGAAATTCACCCCTCCACTTT	CASSLAWPPGNSPLHF
10	few	.	TRBV20-1	TRBJ2-3	TGCAGTGCTAGACACGATACGCAGTATTTT	CSARHDTQYF
14	few	TRBD2	TRBV5-1	TRBJ2-1	TGCGCCAGCAGCTGGTTAGCGGGGGGGCAAGAGCAGTTCTTC	CASSWLAGGQEQFF
12	few	.	TRBV14	TRBJ1-5	TGTGCCAGCAGCCAAAACGACGAGCCCCAGCATTTT	CASSQNDEPQHF